Listed below are T cell receptor beta chains from one sample, sequenced in a study of cytomegalovirus exposure and HLA in healthy donors. Clones were read by immunoSEQ multiplex PCR, and TCRdb kept only the in-frame ones, dropping some. The sample holds fewer than 200,000 clones, about 13% seen once. The specimen was PBMCs. These TCRs come from a man aged 45-65 years in good health and CMV-seropositive. Each CDR3 is given with its conserved first and last residue. The D gene is left open where the match is weak. Rows give clone size only sometimes, using once, few, many, or a class for an expanded clone.

abundance,j_gene,v_gene,d_gene,CDR3nt,CDR3aa
.,TRBJ1-4,TRBV5-4,.,TGTGCCAGCAGCTTGAGGGAGGAAGGGGAAAAACTGTTTTTT,CASSLREEGEKLFF
few,TRBJ1-5,TRBV4-3,.,TGCGCCAGCAGCCAAGGGAGGGAGGGTGATCAGCCCCAGCATTTT,CASSQGREGDQPQHF
.,TRBJ2-2,TRBV6-6,.,TGTGCCAGTAGGAGGGCCAACACCGGGGAGCTGTTTTTT,CASRRANTGELFF
.,TRBJ1-4,TRBV19,TRBD1,TGTGCCAGTAGTATTTCAGGACAGGCAACTAATGAAAAACTGTTTTTT,CASSISGQATNEKLFF
.,TRBJ1-1,TRBV6-1,.,TGTGCCAGCATACGAGGGTTGAACACTGAAGCTTTCTTT,CASIRGLNTEAFF
few,TRBJ2-5,TRBV11-3,TRBD2,TGTGCCAGCAGCCCCGGGACTAGCGGGGGCCCCGGGAATCAAGAGACCCAGTACTTC,CASSPGTSGGPGNQETQYF
few,TRBJ1-5,TRBV7-2,TRBD1,TGTGCCAGCACCTCCTCAGGGGGTCAGCCCCAGCATTTT,CASTSSGGQPQHF
.,TRBJ1-2,TRBV4-2,.,TGTGCCAGCAGCCAAGATGGGCGGGGGAGTTTGAACAACTATGGCTACACCTTC,CASSQDGRGSLNNYGYTF
.,TRBJ1-6,TRBV6-1,.,TGTGCCAGCAGTGAAGTAGGGAGGTTGGTGCCAATTTGGGGTCTCCACTTT,CASSEVGRLVPIWGLHF
few,TRBJ2-2,TRBV7-9,TRBD1,TGTGCCAGCCCACCGGCCCGGGACAGTTTCACCGGGGAGCTGTTTTTT,CASPPARDSFTGELFF
.,TRBJ2-1,TRBV6-1,TRBD1,TGTGCCAGCAGTGCCGCCGGGACAGGGGGCTTCAATGAGCAGTTCTTC,CASSAAGTGGFNEQFF
.,TRBJ2-5,TRBV7-8,TRBD2,TGTGCCAGCAGCTTCTGGACTAGCGGGGGGGAGACCCAGTACTTC,CASSFWTSGGETQYF
.,TRBJ1-2,TRBV2,TRBD1,TGTGCCAGCAGGGGGGACAGGGGGGCCGGCTACACCTTC,CASRGDRGAGYTF
.,TRBJ1-5,TRBV28,.,TGTGCCAGCAGTCCTACAGGGTCCGTCAATCAGCCCCAGCATTTT,CASSPTGSVNQPQHF
.,TRBJ2-4,TRBV7-9,.,TGTGCCAGCAGCTTTGGACAGTATAACATTCAGTACTTC,CASSFGQYNIQYF
.,TRBJ2-7,TRBV10-3,.,TGTGCCATCAGTGAGGGGCGGGCGCGCGAGCAGTACTTC,CAISEGRAREQYF
few,TRBJ1-4,TRBV29-1,.,TGCAGCGTTACAACGTTACTAGCAACTAATGAAAAACTGTTTTTT,CSVTTLLATNEKLFF
.,TRBJ1-2,TRBV5-1,TRBD1,TGCGCCAGCAGCCTGGACAGGGACTATGGCTACACCTTC,CASSLDRDYGYTF
few,TRBJ2-7,TRBV7-3,.,TGTGCCAGCAGCTCCCGCGGGCCCTGGGGCGAGCAGTACTTC,CASSSRGPWGEQYF
.,TRBJ2-3,TRBV7-9,TRBD1,TGTGCCAGCAGCTTACTAGGACAGGGGTTAGCAGATACGCAGTATTTT,CASSLLGQGLADTQYF
few,TRBJ1-1,TRBV6-5,TRBD1,TGTGCCAGCAGTTACAGGACAGGTTATATGAACACTGAAGCTTTCTTT,CASSYRTGYMNTEAFF
few,TRBJ2-5,TRBV7-2,TRBD1,TGTGCCAGCAGCGGTGACAGGGGGCGCGAGACCCAGTACTTC,CASSGDRGRETQYF
.,TRBJ2-3,TRBV7-9,TRBD2,TGTGCCAGCAGCTTAGTCGTGGGACTAGCGGGCACAGATACGCAGTATTTT,CASSLVVGLAGTDTQYF
many,TRBJ2-2,TRBV11-2,TRBD2,TGTGCCAGCAGCTTCAGGACTAGCGGGGACAACACCGGGGAGCTGTTTTTT,CASSFRTSGDNTGELFF
.,TRBJ2-7,TRBV5-8,.,TGTGCCAGCAGCTTGGCCCAGGTCGTAAGAAACGAGCAGTACTTC,CASSLAQVVRNEQYF
few,TRBJ2-5,TRBV19,TRBD1,TGTTCGCTCAAGGGACAGCAAGAGACCCAGTACTTC,CSLKGQQETQYF
.,TRBJ1-4,TRBV5-1,.,TGCGCCAGCAGCGCCTTCTCTGGGGCTGAAAAACTGTTTTTT,CASSAFSGAEKLFF
.,TRBJ1-5,TRBV2,.,TGTGCCAGCAGTGAAGGGAAAGGGGTTCAGCCCCAGCATTTT,CASSEGKGVQPQHF
.,TRBJ1-2,TRBV19,.,TGTGCCAGTAGTATGGGGAGAGGGACTGGGGGCTATGGCTACACCTTC,CASSMGRGTGGYGYTF
.,TRBJ2-5,TRBV19,.,TGTGCCAGTAGTTACCCCTGGGGGCGGGGGCAAGAGACCCAGTACTTC,CASSYPWGRGQETQYF
.,TRBJ1-1,TRBV7-3,TRBD1,TGTGCCAGCAGCTCGACAGGGACAAGCTCGAACACTGAAGCTTTCTTT,CASSSTGTSSNTEAFF
.,TRBJ2-3,TRBV19,.,TGTGCCAGTAGTATAGGACTACTCACAGATACGCAGTATTTT,CASSIGLLTDTQYF
few,TRBJ1-1,TRBV6-5,TRBD1,TGTGCCAGCAGTTATAGGGGACAGAGTGAAGCTTTCTTT,CASSYRGQSEAFF
.,TRBJ1-1,TRBV5-1,TRBD1,TGCGCCAGCAGCTTGCAGGGGGCGCACACTGAAGCTTTCTTT,CASSLQGAHTEAFF
few,TRBJ2-7,TRBV2,TRBD1,TGTGCCAGCAGTTTAGGGACAGAGCTCTACGAGCAGTACTTC,CASSLGTELYEQYF